This T cell receptor beta chain was recovered during a study of T-cell memory formation after mild COVID-19 (dated by TCRdb to about 2021). Turning to the overall study: Most TCR sequence clusters were specific to one of the two donors. The cohort comprised two young, previously healthy adult volunteers, one female and one male. In a couple of donors, T-cell clones that expanded and contracted after mild COVID-19 were tracked by sequencing TCRalpha and TCRbeta repertoires over time.

Sequencing used an Illumina NovaSeq 6000. TCRalpha and TCRbeta cDNA libraries were built by 5'RACE with constant-segment primers, adding sample barcodes and unique molecular identifiers. Trizol reagent was used to extract RNA from every sample. Libraries were amplified in two PCR steps, with a second sample barcode and Illumina TruSeq adapters added in the second step. The libraries were sequenced on an Illumina NovaSeq using 2 x 150 bp paired-end reads. Turning to the authors' computational methods: Reads were demultiplexed and collapsed into UMI-guided consensus sequences with migec v1.2.7. Using mixcr v2.1.11, UMI consensuses were aligned to TRA and TRB V and J templates and then assembled into clonotypes. A clonotype was counted as expanded or contracted only when both edgeR and NoisET called the clonotype significant, with the noise models trained on biological replicates. edgeR calls used a false discovery rate-adjusted p below 0.01 and a log2 fold-change threshold of 1. As an exploratory analysis of dynamics, PCA with hierarchical clustering was applied to max-normalized trajectories of the 1000 most abundant clonotypes. The CD4 or CD8 phenotype of responding clones was assigned using the separately sequenced CD4+ and CD8+ repertoires. TCRdb reanalyzed the raw reads on its own, using fastp at Q25 for trimming and MiXCR for clone calling, and kept in-frame beta chains. Rows with a matching CDR3 protein are joined into one entry that keeps the most common DNA and genes. The V and J calls follow TCRdb's processing rather than the paper's. The sample table contains 160,000 or so distinct CDR3 sequences; only one count was recorded for roughly 28% of them. The ten largest clones represent around 12% of the sample.

Of note for this clonotype: The antigen it recognizes is unknown. One end of the junction is discordant with germline, which a read error may explain.

Ficoll-Paque density gradient centrifugation was the method used to isolate PBMCs. The paper's findings and limits, for the study overall: Only a couple of mild cases were covered in the study, and larger cohorts including severe cases with pre-infection samples were considered necessary. Contracting CD4+ clones appeared mostly in the CM and EM memory subsets, whereas CD8+ clones were enriched in EMRA. Some responding clones were detected in pre-infection memory, suggesting pre-existing cross-reactive memory T cells joined the SARS-CoV-2 response. SARS-CoV-2 specificity was not confirmed for the second-wave clones peaking on day 37. Balanced CD4/CD8 phenotypes were observed for clones contracting from day 15 to 85, whereas a bias towards CD4+ was observed for a second wave of clones expanding from day 15 to 37.

The receptor was isolated from an adult woman who had mild COVID-19 (a few samples of this study predate the infection). The sample titles of this study are shuffled in the database, so cell type and time point are left out; the donor was told from shared clones. Specimen: PBMCs or a T cell subset sorted from them (not recorded which).

In nucleotides, the sequence is TGTGCCAGCAGCGGACGGACAGGGAACTCTGAAGCTTTCTTT. Its protein product is CASSGRTGNSEAFF. The sequence links TRBV9 to TRBJ1-1; 8 nucleotides in the junction match TRBD1. CDR1 is given as SGDLS and CDR2 as YYNGEE, both from the germline V gene. Reading from cysteine to phenylalanine, the CDR3 counts 14 amino acids. Just CDR3 DNA is preserved here, 42 bases in frame from base 1. Here the CDR3 is joined to the reference TRBV9 and TRBJ1-1 genes, and the full variable domain is: DSGVTQTPKHLITATGQRVTLRCSPRSGDLSVYWYQQSLDQGLQFLIQYYNGEERAKGNILERFSAQQFPDLHSELNLSSLELGDSALYFCASSGRTGNSEAFFGQGTRLTVV.